Detailed here is one TCR beta chain. These data are taken from a study of blood T cell repertoires in COVID-19. Only in-frame clones appear in the TCRdb table, and some are missing; sequencing was by immunoSEQ multiplex PCR. The table has roughly 200,000 clones, around 80% seen once. Germline V gene data show CDR1 as SGHRS and CDR2 as YFSETQ. V lost 4 bases to trimming and J lost 3 bases, with 7 bases between them. This CDR3 comprises 12 residues. This TCR came from a man in his forties with active or convalescent COVID-19. The J gene is TRBJ1-2, the V gene TRBV5-1; no clear D gene. The material sequenced was peripheral blood. CDR3 residues: CASSKEDYGYTF. DNA of the CDR3: TGCGCCAGCAGCAAGGAGGACTATGGCTACACCTTC. Looking up the rest from reference TRBV5-1 and TRBJ1-2 gives the full variable domain: KAGVTQTPRYLIKTRGQQVTLSCSPISGHRSVSWYQQTPGQGLQFLFEYFSETQRNKGNFPGRFSGRQFSNSRSEMNVSTLELGDSALYLCASSKEDYGYTFGSGTRLTVV.